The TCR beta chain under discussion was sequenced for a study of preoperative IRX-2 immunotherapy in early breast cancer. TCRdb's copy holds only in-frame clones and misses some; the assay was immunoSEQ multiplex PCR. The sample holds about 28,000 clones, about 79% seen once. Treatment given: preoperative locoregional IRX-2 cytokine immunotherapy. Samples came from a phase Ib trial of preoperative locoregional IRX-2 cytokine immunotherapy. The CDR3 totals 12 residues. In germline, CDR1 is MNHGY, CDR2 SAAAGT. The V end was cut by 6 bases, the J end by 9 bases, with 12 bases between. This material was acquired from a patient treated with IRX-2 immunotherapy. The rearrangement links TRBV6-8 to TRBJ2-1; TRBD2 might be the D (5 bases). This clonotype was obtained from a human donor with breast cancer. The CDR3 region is CASRALVPEQFF. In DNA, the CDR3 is TGTGCCAGCAGAGCACTAGTTCCTGAGCAGTTCTTC.